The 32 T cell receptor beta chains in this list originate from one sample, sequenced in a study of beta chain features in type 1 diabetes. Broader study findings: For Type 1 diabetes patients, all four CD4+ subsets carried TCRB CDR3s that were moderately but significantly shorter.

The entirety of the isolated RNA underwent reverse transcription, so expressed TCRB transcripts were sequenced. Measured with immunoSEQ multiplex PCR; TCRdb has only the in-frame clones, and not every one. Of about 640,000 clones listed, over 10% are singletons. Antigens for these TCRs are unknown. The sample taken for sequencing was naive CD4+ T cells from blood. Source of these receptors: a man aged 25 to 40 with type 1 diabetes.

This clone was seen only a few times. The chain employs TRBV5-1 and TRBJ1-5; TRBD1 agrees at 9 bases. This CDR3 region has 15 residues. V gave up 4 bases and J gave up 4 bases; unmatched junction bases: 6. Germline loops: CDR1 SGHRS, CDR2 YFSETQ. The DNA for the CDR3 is TGCGCCAGCAGCGCGGGGGGACAGGGAAATCAGCCCCAGCATTTT. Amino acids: CASSAGGQGNQPQHF.

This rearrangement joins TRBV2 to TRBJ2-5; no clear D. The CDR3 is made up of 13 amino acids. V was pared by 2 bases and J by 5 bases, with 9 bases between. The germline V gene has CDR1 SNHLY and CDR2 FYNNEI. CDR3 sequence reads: CASSENEGETQYF. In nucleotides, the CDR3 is TGTGCCAGCAGTGAAAATGAAGGGGAGACCCAGTACTTC.

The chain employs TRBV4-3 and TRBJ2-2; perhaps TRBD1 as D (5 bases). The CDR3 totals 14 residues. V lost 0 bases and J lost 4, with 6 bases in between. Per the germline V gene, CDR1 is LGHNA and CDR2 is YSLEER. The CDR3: CASSQDRATGELFF. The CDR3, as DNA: TGCGCCAGCAGCCAAGACAGGGCCACCGGGGAGCTGTTTTTT.

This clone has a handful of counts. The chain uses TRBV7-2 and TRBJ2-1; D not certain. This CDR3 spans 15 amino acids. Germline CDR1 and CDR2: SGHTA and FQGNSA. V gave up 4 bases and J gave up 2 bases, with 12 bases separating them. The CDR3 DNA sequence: TGTGCCAGCAGCTCCGACCTCCTCCCCTACAATGAGCAGTTCTTC. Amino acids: CASSSDLLPYNEQFF.

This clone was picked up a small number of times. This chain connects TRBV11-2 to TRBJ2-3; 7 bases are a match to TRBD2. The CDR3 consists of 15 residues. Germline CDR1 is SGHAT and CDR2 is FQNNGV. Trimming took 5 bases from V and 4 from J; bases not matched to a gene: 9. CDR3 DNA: TGTGCCAGCAGCCCCGGGGTAGCGGGCCCAGATACGCAGTATTTT. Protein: CASSPGVAGPDTQYF.

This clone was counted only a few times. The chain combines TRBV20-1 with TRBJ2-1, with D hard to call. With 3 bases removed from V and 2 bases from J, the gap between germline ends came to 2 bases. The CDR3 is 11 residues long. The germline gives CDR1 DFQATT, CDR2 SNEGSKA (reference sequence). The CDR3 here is CSASPYNEQFF. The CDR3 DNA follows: TGCAGTGCTAGCCCCTACAATGAGCAGTTCTTC.

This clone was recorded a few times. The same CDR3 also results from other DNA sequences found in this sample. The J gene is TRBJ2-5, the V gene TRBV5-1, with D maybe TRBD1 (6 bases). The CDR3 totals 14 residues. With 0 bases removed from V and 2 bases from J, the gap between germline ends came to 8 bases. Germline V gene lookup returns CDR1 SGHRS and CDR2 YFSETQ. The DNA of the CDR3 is TGCGCCAGCAGCTTGGACAGGGTACAAGAGACCCAGTACTTC. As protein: CASSLDRVQETQYF.

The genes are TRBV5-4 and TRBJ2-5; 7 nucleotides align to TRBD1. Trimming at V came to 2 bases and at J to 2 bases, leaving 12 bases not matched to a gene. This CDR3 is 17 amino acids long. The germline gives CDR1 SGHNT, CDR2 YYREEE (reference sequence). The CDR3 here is CASSFQGGPATQETQYF. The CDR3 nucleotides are TGTGCCAGCAGCTTCCAAGGGGGCCCAGCTACACAAGAGACCCAGTACTTC.

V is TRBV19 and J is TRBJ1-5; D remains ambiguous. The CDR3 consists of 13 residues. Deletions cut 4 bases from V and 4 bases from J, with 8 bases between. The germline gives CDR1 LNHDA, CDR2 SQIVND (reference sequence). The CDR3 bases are TGTGCCAGTAGTACAGAGTTAAATCAGCCCCAGCATTTT. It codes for CASSTELNQPQHF.

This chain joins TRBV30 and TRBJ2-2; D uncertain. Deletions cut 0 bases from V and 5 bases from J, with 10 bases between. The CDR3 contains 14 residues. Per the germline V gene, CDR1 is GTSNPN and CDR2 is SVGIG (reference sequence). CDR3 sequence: CAWSVGSATGELFF. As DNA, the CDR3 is TGTGCCTGGAGTGTAGGCAGTGCAACCGGGGAGCTGTTTTTT.

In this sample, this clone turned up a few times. The CDR3 sequence is CASSGGTGSYEQYF. CDR3 bases: TGTGCCAGCAGCGGCGGGACAGGGTCTTACGAGCAGTACTTC. The V and J genes are TRBV11-2 and TRBJ2-7; 9 positions match TRBD1. The CDR3 loop spans 14 amino acids. The germline V gene encodes CDR1 SGHAT and CDR2 FQNNGV. V was clipped by 5 bases and J by 4 bases; unmatched bases: 6.

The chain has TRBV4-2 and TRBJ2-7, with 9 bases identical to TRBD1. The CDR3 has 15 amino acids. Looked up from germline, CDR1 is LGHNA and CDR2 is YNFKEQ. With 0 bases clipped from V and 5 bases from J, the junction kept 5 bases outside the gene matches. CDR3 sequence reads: CASSQDRDRDNEQYF. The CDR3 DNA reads TGTGCCAGCAGCCAAGACCGGGACAGGGACAACGAGCAGTACTTC.

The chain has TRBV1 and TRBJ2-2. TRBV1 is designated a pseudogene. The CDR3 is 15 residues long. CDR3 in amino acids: CTSSGGRTNTGELFF. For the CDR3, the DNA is TGCACCAGCAGTGGCGGTAGGACCAACACCGGGGAGCTGTTTTTT.

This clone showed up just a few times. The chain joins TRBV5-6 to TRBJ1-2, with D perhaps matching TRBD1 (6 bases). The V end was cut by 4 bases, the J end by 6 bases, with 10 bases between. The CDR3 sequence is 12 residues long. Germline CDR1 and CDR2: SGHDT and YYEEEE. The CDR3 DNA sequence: TGTGCCAGCAGCCTCCGGGACAATGGCTACACCTTC. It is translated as CASSLRDNGYTF.

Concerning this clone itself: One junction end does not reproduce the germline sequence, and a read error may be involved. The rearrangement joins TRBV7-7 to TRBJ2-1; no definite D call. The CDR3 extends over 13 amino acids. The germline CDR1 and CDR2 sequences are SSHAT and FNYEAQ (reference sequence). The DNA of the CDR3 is TGTGCTAGCAGCTTAGGCCGTAGCTTTGAGCAGTTCTTC. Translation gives CASSLGRSFEQFF.

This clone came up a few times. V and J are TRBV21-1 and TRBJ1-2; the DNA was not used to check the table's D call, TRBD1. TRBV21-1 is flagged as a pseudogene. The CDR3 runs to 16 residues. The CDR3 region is CASYNPRDRRDYGYTF. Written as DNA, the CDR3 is TGTGCCAGCTACAACCCCCGGGACAGGCGGGACTATGGCTACACCTTC.

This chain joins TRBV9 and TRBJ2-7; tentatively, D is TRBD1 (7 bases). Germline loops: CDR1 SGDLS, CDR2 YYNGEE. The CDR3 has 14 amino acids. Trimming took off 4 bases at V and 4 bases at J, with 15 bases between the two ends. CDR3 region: CASSQGGRGYEQYF. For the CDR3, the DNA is TGTGCCAGCAGCCAGGGGGGCAGGGGGTACGAGCAGTACTTC.

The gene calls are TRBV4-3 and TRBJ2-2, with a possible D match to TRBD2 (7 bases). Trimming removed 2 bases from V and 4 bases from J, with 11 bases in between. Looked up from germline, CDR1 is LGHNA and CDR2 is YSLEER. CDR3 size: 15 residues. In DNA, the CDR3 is TGCGCCAGCAGCCAATCGGGGGGCATCACCGGGGAGCTGTTTTTT. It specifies CASSQSGGITGELFF.

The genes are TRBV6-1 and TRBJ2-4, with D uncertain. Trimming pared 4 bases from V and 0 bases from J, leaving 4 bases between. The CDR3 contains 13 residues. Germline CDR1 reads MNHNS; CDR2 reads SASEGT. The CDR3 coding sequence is TGTGCCAGCAGTGTACTAGCCAAAAACATTCAGTACTTC. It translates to CASSVLAKNIQYF.

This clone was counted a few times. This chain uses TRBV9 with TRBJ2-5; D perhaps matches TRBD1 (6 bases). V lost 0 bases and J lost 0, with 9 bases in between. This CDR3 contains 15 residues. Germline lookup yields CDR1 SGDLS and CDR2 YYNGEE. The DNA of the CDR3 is TGTGCCAGCAGCGTAGAGGACAGCCACCAAGAGACCCAGTACTTC. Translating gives CASSVEDSHQETQYF.

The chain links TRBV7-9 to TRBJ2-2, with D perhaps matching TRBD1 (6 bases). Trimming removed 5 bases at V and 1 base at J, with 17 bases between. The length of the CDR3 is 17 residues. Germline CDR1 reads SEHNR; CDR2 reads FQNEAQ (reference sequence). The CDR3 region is CASSITQGIKNTGELFF. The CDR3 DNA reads TGTGCCAGCAGCATCACCCAGGGGATTAAGAACACCGGGGAGCTGTTTTTT.

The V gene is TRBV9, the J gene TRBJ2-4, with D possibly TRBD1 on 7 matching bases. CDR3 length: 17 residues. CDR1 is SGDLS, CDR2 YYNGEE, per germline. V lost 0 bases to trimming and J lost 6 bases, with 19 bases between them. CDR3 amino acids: CASSVAEGAEAVNIQYF. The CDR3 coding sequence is TGTGCCAGCAGCGTAGCGGAGGGGGCAGAGGCTGTAAACATTCAGTACTTC. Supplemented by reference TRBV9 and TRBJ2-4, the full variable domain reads DSGVTQTPKHLITATGQRVTLRCSPRSGDLSVYWYQQSLDQGLQFLIQYYNGEERAKGNILERFSAQQFPDLHSELNLSSLELGDSALYFCASSVAEGAEAVNIQYFGAGTRLSVL.

The DNA of the CDR3 is TGTGCCTGGAGTGGACAGGGCCTTTTCACAGATACGCAGTATTTT. Its translation: CAWSGQGLFTDTQYF. The chain has TRBV30 and TRBJ2-3; TRBD1 matches at 7 bases. With V trimmed by 1 base and J by 2 bases, 6 bases remained unmatched. This CDR3 comprises 15 residues. Germline CDR1 is GTSNPN and CDR2 is SVGIG (reference sequence). The full variable domain, with the rest looked up from reference TRBV30 and TRBJ2-3, is SQTIHQWPATLVQPVGSPLSLECTVEGTSNPNLYWYRQAAGRGLQLLFYSVGIGQISSEVPQNLSASRPQDRQFILSSKKLLLSDSGFYLCAWSGQGLFTDTQYFGPGTRLTVL.

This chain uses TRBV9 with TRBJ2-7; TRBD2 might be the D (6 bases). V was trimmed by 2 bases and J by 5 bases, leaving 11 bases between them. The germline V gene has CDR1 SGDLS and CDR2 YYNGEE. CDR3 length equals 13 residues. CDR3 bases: TGTGCCAGCAGCGTTAGCGGCTTCCACGAGCAGTACTTC. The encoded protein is CASSVSGFHEQYF.

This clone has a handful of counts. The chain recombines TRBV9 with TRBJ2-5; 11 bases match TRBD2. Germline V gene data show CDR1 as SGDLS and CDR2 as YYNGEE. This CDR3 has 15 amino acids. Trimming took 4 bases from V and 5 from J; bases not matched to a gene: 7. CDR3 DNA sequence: TGTGCCAGCAGCCCGTTAGCGGGGGGGCAGGAGACCCAGTACTTC. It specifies CASSPLAGGQETQYF.

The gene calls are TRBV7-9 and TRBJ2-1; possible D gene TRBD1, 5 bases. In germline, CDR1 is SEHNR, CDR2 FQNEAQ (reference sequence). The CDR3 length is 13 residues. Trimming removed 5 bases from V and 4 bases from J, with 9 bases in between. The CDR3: CASSPDSYNEQFF. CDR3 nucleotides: TGTGCCAGCAGCCCTGACAGTTACAATGAGCAGTTCTTC.

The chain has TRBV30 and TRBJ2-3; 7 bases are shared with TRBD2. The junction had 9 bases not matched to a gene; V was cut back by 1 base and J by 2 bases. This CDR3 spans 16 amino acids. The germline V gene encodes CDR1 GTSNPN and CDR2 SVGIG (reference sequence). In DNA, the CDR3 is TGTGCCTGGAGTGGCGGGGGATCCTGGAACACAGATACGCAGTATTTT. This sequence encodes CAWSGGGSWNTDTQYF.

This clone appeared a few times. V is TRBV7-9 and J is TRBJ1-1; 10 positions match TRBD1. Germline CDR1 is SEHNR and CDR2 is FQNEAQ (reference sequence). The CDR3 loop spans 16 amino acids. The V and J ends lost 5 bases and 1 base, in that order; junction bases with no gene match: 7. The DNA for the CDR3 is TGTGCCAGCAGCCACCGACAGGGGGCGAGGAACACTGAAGCTTTCTTT. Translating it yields CASSHRQGARNTEAFF. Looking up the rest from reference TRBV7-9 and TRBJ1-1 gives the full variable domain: DTGVSQNPRHKITKRGQNVTFRCDPISEHNRLYWYRQTLGQGPEFLTYFQNEAQLEKSRLLSDRFSAERPKGSFSTLEIQRTEQGDSAMYLCASSHRQGARNTEAFFGQGTRLTVV.

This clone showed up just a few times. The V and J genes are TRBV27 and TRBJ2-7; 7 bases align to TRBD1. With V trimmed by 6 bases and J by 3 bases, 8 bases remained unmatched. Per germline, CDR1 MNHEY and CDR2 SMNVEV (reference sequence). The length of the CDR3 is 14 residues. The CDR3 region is CASRIRTGHYEQYF. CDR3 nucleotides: TGTGCCAGCAGGATCCGGACAGGACACTACGAGCAGTACTTC.

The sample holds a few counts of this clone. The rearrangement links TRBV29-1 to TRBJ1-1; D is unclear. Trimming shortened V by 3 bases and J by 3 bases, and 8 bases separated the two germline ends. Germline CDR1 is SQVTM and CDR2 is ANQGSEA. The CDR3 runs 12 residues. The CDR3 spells CSVEDGYTEAFF. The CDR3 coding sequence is TGCAGCGTTGAGGACGGCTACACTGAAGCTTTCTTT.

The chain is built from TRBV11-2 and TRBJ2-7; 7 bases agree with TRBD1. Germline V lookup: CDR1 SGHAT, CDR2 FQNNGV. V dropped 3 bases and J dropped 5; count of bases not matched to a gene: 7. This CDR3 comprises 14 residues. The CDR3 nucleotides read TGTGCCAGCAGCTTTTTCGGACAGGCCCACGAGCAGTACTTC. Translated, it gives CASSFFGQAHEQYF.

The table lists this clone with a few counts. CDR3: CASSPPSADTQYF. The CDR3 bases are TGCGCCAGCAGCCCCCCAAGCGCAGATACGCAGTATTTT. The chain has TRBV4-3 and TRBJ2-3, with no clear D. Looked up from germline, CDR1 is LGHNA and CDR2 is YSLEER. The CDR3 is made up of 13 amino acids. The germline V and J ends were trimmed by 4 bases and 4 bases, with 9 bases remaining between them.